The 30 T cell receptor beta chains listed next were all sequenced from one sample in a study of identical twins. TCRdb itself ran the 5' RACE reads through MiXCR, one entry per CDR3 protein. The data contain about 920,000 distinct CDR3 sequences, roughly an eighth of them seen just once; the ten biggest clones take up 1.5% to 2%. The sample was also reused in another study, on yellow fever vaccine responses in identical twins.

The specimen was PBMCs. The receptors shown here come from a woman aged 18-29 years in good health.

Here the CDR3 reads CATSDGQGFNEKLFF. CDR3 sequence (DNA): TGTGCCACCAGTGACGGACAGGGCTTTAATGAAAAACTGTTTTTT. The chain couples TRBV24-1 to TRBJ1-4, with TRBD1 identical over 8 bases. The germline V gene encodes CDR1 KGHDR and CDR2 SFDVKD. The CDR3 sequence is 15 residues long. The V gene end was trimmed by 4 bases and the J gene end by 4 bases; junction bases not matched to a gene: 4.

The rearrangement uses TRBV11-2 and TRBJ2-2; D perhaps matches TRBD2 (5 bases). Germline assignment: CDR1 SGHAT and CDR2 FQNNGV. V was cut by 1 base and J by 2 bases, with 11 bases left in between. The CDR3 is 16 residues long. CDR3 loop: CASSLAGKGNTGELFF. In DNA form, the CDR3 reads TGTGCCAGCAGCTTAGCCGGGAAAGGTAACACCGGGGAGCTGTTTTTT.

This CDR3 reads CASRSDRGTYEQYF. As DNA, the CDR3 is TGCGCCAGCAGATCAGACAGGGGAACCTACGAGCAGTACTTC. The rearrangement joins TRBV4-1 to TRBJ2-7; 8 bases fit TRBD1. Germline CDR1 reads MGHRA; CDR2 reads YSYEKL. The CDR3 runs 14 residues. V lost 6 bases and J lost 2; bases outside the gene matches: 6.

For this clonotype: Just one base apart from a much larger clone, this may be a read error. This chain joins TRBV24-1 and TRBJ2-5, with 12 bases aligning to TRBD1. This CDR3 comprises 15 residues. CDR1 and CDR2 (germline): KGHDR, SFDVKD. The CDR3 protein is CVTSGTGGDQETQYF. The CDR3 nucleotides read TGTGTCACCAGTGGGACAGGGGGCGACCAAGAGACCCAGTACTTC.

The chain joins TRBV6-1 to TRBJ2-7, with TRBD2 matching over 11 bases. The CDR3 contains 17 residues. In germline, CDR1 is MNHNS, CDR2 SASEGT. The V segment lost 4 bases and the J segment 0 bases; nucleotides outside the gene matches: 8. CDR3 in amino acids: CASSGEKLAGASYEQYF. For the CDR3, the DNA is TGTGCCAGCAGTGGGGAGAAACTAGCGGGAGCCTCCTACGAGCAGTACTTC.

The chain links TRBV2 to TRBJ2-1; TRBD2 matches at 7 bases. V dropped 6 bases and J dropped 2; count of bases not matched to a gene: 4. The CDR3 is made up of 14 amino acids. Germline V gene data show CDR1 as SNHLY and CDR2 as FYNNEI. The CDR3 nucleotides are TGTGCCAGCAGAACAGCGGGGACCTACAATGAGCAGTTCTTC. Translation: CASRTAGTYNEQFF.

This clonotype has at least ten counts. The chain joins TRBV10-2 to TRBJ2-5, with 9 bases aligning to TRBD2. The germline gives CDR1 WSHSY, CDR2 SAAADI. V gave up 8 bases and J gave up 4 bases; unmatched junction bases: 5. The CDR3 has 13 residues. The CDR3, as DNA: TGCGCCAGCCGGCGGGGGGGCCGAGAGACCCAGTACTTC. It encodes CASRRGGRETQYF.

This clonotype was seen more than once but under ten times. CDR3 sequence reads: CASSQVFSRVPGELFF. The CDR3 region has the DNA TGTGCCAGCAGCCAAGTATTCTCCAGGGTGCCCGGGGAGCTGTTTTTT. The chain carries TRBV3-1 and TRBJ2-2; maybe TRBD1 (5 bases). Trimming removed 1 base from V and 6 bases from J, with 15 bases in between. The CDR3 loop spans 16 amino acids. Germline V gives CDR1 LGHDT, CDR2 YNNKEL (reference sequence).

This clonotype was counted many times. CDR3 amino acids: CASTKTGRNSPLHF. The CDR3 DNA reads as TGTGCCAGCACGAAGACAGGGCGTAATTCACCCCTCCACTTT. This chain connects TRBV6-1 to TRBJ1-6; 7 nucleotides match TRBD1. Germline lookup yields CDR1 MNHNS and CDR2 SASEGT. The V gene end was trimmed by 7 bases and the J gene end by 6 bases; junction bases not matched to a gene: 6. CDR3 length: 14 residues.

The rearrangement joins TRBV29-1 to TRBJ2-1; TRBD2 matches 7 bases. Losses at the gene ends were 4 bases for V and 6 bases for J; bases not matched to a gene: 9. CDR1 SQVTM and CDR2 ANQGSEA come from the germline V gene. This CDR3 is built from 14 residues. CDR3 loop: CSVARVGGVNEQFF. The CDR3 DNA reads as TGCAGCGTTGCGAGGGTGGGAGGGGTCAATGAGCAGTTCTTC.

Only a few counts were recorded for this clonotype. The chain combines TRBV6-1 with TRBJ1-1, with 8 positions matching TRBD1. Germline CDR1 and CDR2: MNHNS and SASEGT. V trimming: 5 bases; J trimming: 6 bases; junction bases outside the gene matches: 8. There are 14 residues in the CDR3. The CDR3, as DNA: TGTGCCAGCAGTCTGGACAGGGTGGGCGCTGAAGCTTTCTTT. This translates into CASSLDRVGAEAFF.

This clonotype was picked up a small number of times. CDR3 DNA: TGTGCCATCAGTGAGCTCGCTAAGGGGGGCACTGAAGCTTTCTTT. Translated: CAISELAKGGTEAFF. The chain couples TRBV10-3 to TRBJ1-1, with a tentative D call TRBD1 (6 bases). V was trimmed by 2 bases and J by 4 bases, leaving 14 bases between them. CDR1 is ENHRY and CDR2 is SYGVKD in the germline V gene. CDR3 size: 15 residues.

This clonotype has a handful of counts. The chain uses TRBV27 and TRBJ1-5, with a weak D call TRBD1 (5 bases). This CDR3 is built from 18 residues. CDR1 and CDR2 (germline): MNHEY, SMNVEV (reference sequence). The V end was cut by 5 bases, the J end by 0 bases, with 20 bases between. The CDR3 sequence: CASSPDGGLSYSNQPQHF. The CDR3 nucleotides are TGTGCCAGCAGTCCGGACGGGGGACTAAGTTATAGCAATCAGCCCCAGCATTTT.

The rearrangement links TRBV4-1 to TRBJ1-1; 7 positions agree with TRBD1. The CDR3 runs 15 residues. Germline-derived CDR1 and CDR2 are MGHRA and YSYEKL. The J segment lost 5 bases and the V segment lost 2 bases, leaving 8 bases of the junction unmatched. The CDR3 DNA is TGCGCCAGCAGCCAAACAGCAGGGGGGGCAACTGAAGCTTTCTTT. Translated, it gives CASSQTAGGATEAFF.

This clonotype has more than one count but fewer than ten. The chain recombines TRBV7-8 with TRBJ2-7; perhaps D is TRBD1 or TRBD2 (5 bases each). The CDR3 contains 14 residues. The V end lost 5 bases, the J end lost 3 bases, and 14 bases lay between the germline ends. The germline gives CDR1 SGHVS, CDR2 FQNEAQ. CDR3 nucleotides: TGTGCCAGCAGCCCGGGACCTCAGAACTACGAGCAGTACGTC. Its translation: CASSPGPQNYEQYV.

The J gene is TRBJ2-6, the V gene TRBV27; D ambiguous. V gave up 5 bases and J gave up 2 bases, with 13 bases separating them. The germline gives CDR1 MNHEY, CDR2 SMNVEV (reference sequence). CDR3 length equals 16 residues. CDR3 bases: TGTGCCAGCAGTAATACCTGGGGTGCTGGGGCCAACGTCCTGACTTTC. Its protein is CASSNTWGAGANVLTF.

This clonotype was seen repeatedly, ten times or more. The CDR3 here is CSAPGGTEAFF. CDR3 sequence (DNA): TGCAGTGCCCCCGGGGGCACTGAAGCTTTCTTT. The rearrangement links TRBV20-1 to TRBJ1-1; D possibly corresponds to TRBD1 (5 bases). Trimming stripped 6 bases from V and 4 bases from J, with 9 bases between. CDR1 is DFQATT and CDR2 is SNEGSKA in the germline V gene (reference sequence). The CDR3 has 11 residues.

This clonotype has only one observation. This rearrangement joins TRBV12-3 or TRBV12-4 to TRBJ2-2; D possibly corresponds to TRBD1 (6 bases). The CDR3 sequence is 16 residues long. Between the trimmed V and J ends, which lost 7 bases and 2 bases, there was a span of 17 bases. The CDR3 loop is CASTSQGRANTGELFF. The DNA for the CDR3 is TGTGCCAGCACCTCACAGGGACGCGCCAACACCGGGGAGCTGTTTTTT.

The V and J genes are TRBV7-6 and TRBJ1-4; D gene ambiguous. V lost 5 bases to trimming and J lost 4 bases, with 14 bases between them. The length of the CDR3 is 15 residues. Germline-derived CDR1 and CDR2 are SGHVS and FNYEAQ. CDR3 bases: TGTGCCAGCAGCCCCATAGACAACCGTAATGAAAAACTGTTTTTT. Residues: CASSPIDNRNEKLFF.

This chain joins TRBV5-6 and TRBJ2-1; D not resolved. Trimming removed 4 bases from V and 5 bases from J, with 19 bases in between. Germline V lookup: CDR1 SGHDT, CDR2 YYEEEE. The CDR3 has 16 amino acids. CDR3 in amino acids: CASSKRIRALNNEQFF. The CDR3 DNA follows: TGTGCCAGCAGCAAGCGAATCCGGGCCCTCAACAATGAGCAGTTCTTC.

The rearrangement uses TRBV5-6 and TRBJ2-2; 10 bases line up with TRBD1. The germline V gene encodes CDR1 SGHDT and CDR2 YYEEEE. The ends lost 3 bases at V and 1 base at J; junction bases unmatched: 3. This CDR3 spans 16 amino acids. CDR3 sequence (DNA): TGTGCCAGCAGCTACCGGGACAGGGGGAACACCGGGGAGCTGTTTTTT. Translating it yields CASSYRDRGNTGELFF.

About this clonotype itself: A much larger clone lies one base from this, so it may be a read error. V gene TRBV21-1 combines with J gene TRBJ2-2; the DNA was not compared with TRBD1, the D call given in the table. TRBV21-1 is recorded as a pseudogene. The CDR3 totals 14 residues. The CDR3 coding sequence is TGTGCCAGCAGCAAAGCGGGGGGCATCGGGGTGCTGTTTTTT. Its translation is CASSKAGGIGVLFF.

This clonotype has just a few counts. The genes are TRBV15 and TRBJ2-7; 7 bases map to TRBD1. The length of the CDR3 is 14 residues. Germline CDR1 reads LNHNV; CDR2 reads YYDKDF (reference sequence). Trimming cost V 1 base and J 2 bases; bases outside gene matches: 2. CDR3 region: CATSRGQGPYEQYF. CDR3 bases: TGTGCCACCAGCAGAGGACAGGGTCCCTACGAGCAGTACTTC.

This clonotype was counted between two and nine times. The J gene is TRBJ2-2, the V gene TRBV9; 7 nucleotides line up with TRBD2. Germline assignment: CDR1 SGDLS and CDR2 YYNGEE. With V trimmed by 0 bases and J by 6 bases, 2 bases remained unmatched. The CDR3 runs to 14 residues. The CDR3 reads CASSVGGGAGELFF. The CDR3 coding sequence is TGTGCCAGCAGCGTAGGCGGGGGTGCCGGGGAGCTGTTTTTT.

The chain carries TRBV18 and TRBJ2-5, with D hard to call. The ends were cut back, 1 base at V and 1 base at J, with 7 bases in the middle. The CDR3 runs to 14 residues. From germline, CDR1 is KGHSH and CDR2 LQKENI. The DNA for the CDR3 is TGTGCCAGCTCACCACTCGGAACCCAAGAGACCCAGTACTTC. Translated, it gives CASSPLGTQETQYF.

Only a few counts were recorded for this clonotype. The rearrangement joins TRBV7-6 to TRBJ1-4; no firm D call. The V end was cut by 1 base, the J end by 0 bases, with 6 bases between. CDR3 length: 15 amino acids. Germline CDR1 SGHVS, CDR2 FNYEAQ. CDR3 DNA sequence: TGTGCCAGCAGCTTAGGATTGGCAACTAATGAAAAACTGTTTTTT. Translated: CASSLGLATNEKLFF. The entire variable domain, with the rest obtained from reference TRBV7-6 and TRBJ1-4, is as follows: GAGVSQSPRYKVTKRGQDVALRCDPISGHVSLYWYRQALGQGPEFLTYFNYEAQQDKSGLPNDRFSAERPEGSISTLTIQRTEQRDSAMYRCASSLGLATNEKLFFGSGTQLSVL.

The chain joins TRBV7-9 to TRBJ1-4; 8 bases line up with TRBD1. This CDR3 has 15 amino acids. Looked up from germline, CDR1 is SEHNR and CDR2 is FQNEAQ (reference sequence). Trimming cost V 5 bases and J 7 bases; bases outside gene matches: 9. The CDR3 region has the DNA TGTGCCAGCAGCAGAGACAGGGGAATTAGTGAAAAACTGTTTTTT. Translating gives CASSRDRGISEKLFF.

This clonotype was observed a few times. The CDR3: CASSQDRTGLNEKLFF. For the CDR3, the DNA is TGCGCCAGCAGCCAAGATAGGACAGGACTTAATGAAAAACTGTTTTTT. The rearrangement joins TRBV4-1 to TRBJ1-4, with TRBD1 matching over 7 bases. Germline loops: CDR1 MGHRA, CDR2 YSYEKL. The CDR3 contains 16 residues. V lost 0 bases to trimming and J lost 4 bases; unmatched junction nucleotides: 5.

This clonotype was picked up a small number of times. The V call is TRBV24-1, the J call TRBJ2-1, with D possibly TRBD2 on 7 matching bases. From germline, CDR1 is KGHDR and CDR2 SFDVKD. V dropped 3 bases and J dropped 5 bases, with 16 bases sitting between them. The CDR3 has 16 residues. The CDR3, as DNA: TGTGCCACCAGTGATCCGCCCGGGGGGCTGGACAATGAGCAGTTCTTC. Protein sequence: CATSDPPGGLDNEQFF.

The table lists this clonotype with a few counts. This sequence joins TRBV4-1 and TRBJ2-6; tentative D call: TRBD1 (6 bases). Germline V lookup: CDR1 MGHRA, CDR2 YSYEKL. V was pared by 6 bases and J by 1 base, with 13 bases between. The CDR3 runs 16 residues. The CDR3 here is CASSTGSSSGANVLTF. CDR3 in DNA: TGCGCCAGCAGTACAGGGAGTTCTTCTGGGGCCAACGTCCTGACTTTC.